A selection of T cell receptor beta chains follows, all from one sample in a study of radiation and T cells in renal cell carcinoma. The table came from immunoSEQ multiplex PCR; TCRdb's copy has only in-frame clones and leaves some out. The sample has about 130,000 clones; 70% to 90% are singletons. Sample: blood, taken from a patient whose treatment included radiotherapy and nephrectomy. The receptor set was obtained from a woman aged 45-65 years with renal cell carcinoma. The CDR3 runs from the conserved cysteine through the conserved F or W.

TRBV10-1	TRBJ2-5	CASSGTSGRETQYF
TRBV7-2	TRBJ1-1	CASSLEWGGRAFF
TRBV19	TRBJ1-1	CASIRTGGNTEAFF
TRBV19	TRBJ2-7	CASSTSYGYEQYF
TRBV4-2	TRBJ2-1	CASSHPESREQFF
TRBV6-1	TRBJ2-3	CASSLGVEGDTQYF
TRBV5-6	TRBJ2-1	CASSLGWRSTYNEQFF
TRBV2	TRBJ1-6	CASRRDSGASPLHF
TRBV4-3	TRBJ1-3	CASSQDGQGAGNTIYF
TRBV7-8	TRBJ2-1	CASSLGALGNNEQFF
TRBV30	TRBJ1-2	CAWSIGLYGYTF
TRBV7-9	TRBJ1-1	CASSLPRLREGYTEAFF
TRBV30	TRBJ1-1	CAWSPGNTEAFF
TRBV7-3	TRBJ2-7	CASSFAEGSEQYF
TRBV2	TRBJ1-3	CASSDSSVGGNTIYF
TRBV2	TRBJ1-3	CASRGTGEGNTIYF
TRBV6-5	TRBJ1-2	CASTGGDGYGYTF
TRBV6-1	TRBJ2-7	CASSVRSGLNLYEQYF
TRBV4-2	TRBJ2-3	CASSQDRDGADTQYF
TRBV6-1	TRBJ2-2	CAKSGTLNTGELFF
TRBV7-9	TRBJ1-1	CASSRAGQDMNTEAFF
TRBV30	TRBJ2-2	CAWSVGRNTGELFF
TRBV7-9	TRBJ2-5	CASSLGASGGAFEETQYF
TRBV19	TRBJ1-5	CASSIAPGQPQHF
TRBV30	TRBJ1-1	CAWSVTGGTEAFF
TRBV6-1	TRBJ2-1	CASSDLSQGGEQFF
TRBV6-6	TRBJ2-1	CASSLVGNEQFF
TRBV18	TRBJ1-4	CASSPRQALPFSTNEKLFF
TRBV7-9	TRBJ2-3	CASSSAGASVDTQYF
TRBV7-9	TRBJ2-7	CASSPGLVPYEQYF
TRBV19	TRBJ1-4	CASSPQAQTEKLFF
TRBV9	TRBJ1-1	CASSPLGDVWNTEAFF
TRBV14	TRBJ1-2	CASSQARTGTNYGYTF
TRBV19	TRBJ2-1	CASSTPGRGSSSYNEQFF
TRBV2	TRBJ2-1	CASSGGLAGGNEQFF
TRBV5-6	TRBJ2-1	CASSLDGGMYNEQFF
TRBV7-2	TRBJ1-2	CASSAPTGPYGYTF